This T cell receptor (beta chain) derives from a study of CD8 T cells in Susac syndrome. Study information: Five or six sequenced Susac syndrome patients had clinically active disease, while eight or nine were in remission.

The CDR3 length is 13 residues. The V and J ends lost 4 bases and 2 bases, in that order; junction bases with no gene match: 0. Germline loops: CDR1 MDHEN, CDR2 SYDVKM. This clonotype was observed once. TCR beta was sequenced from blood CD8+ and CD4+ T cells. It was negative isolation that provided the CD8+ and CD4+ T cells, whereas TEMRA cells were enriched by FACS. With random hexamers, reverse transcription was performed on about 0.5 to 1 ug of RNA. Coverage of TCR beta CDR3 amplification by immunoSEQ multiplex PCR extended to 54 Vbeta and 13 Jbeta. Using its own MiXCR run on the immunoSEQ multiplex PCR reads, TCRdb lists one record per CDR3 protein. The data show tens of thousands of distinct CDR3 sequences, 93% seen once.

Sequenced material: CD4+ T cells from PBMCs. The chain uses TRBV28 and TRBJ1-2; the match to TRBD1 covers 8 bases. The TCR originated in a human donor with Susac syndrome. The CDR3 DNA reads TGTGCCAGCAGTTCAGGGGGCAACTATGGCTACACCTTC. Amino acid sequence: CASSSGGNYGYTF.